This T cell receptor beta chain stems from a study of cytomegalovirus exposure and HLA in healthy donors. Study observations and caveats: The study listed some 160 cytomegalovirus-associated TCR beta chains. Excluded were some V segments that proved indistinguishable, including TRBV6-2 and TRBV6-3.

As regards this clone: Its antigen is still unknown.

Losses at the gene ends were 5 bases for V and 0 bases for J; bases not matched to a gene: 1. The germline V gene has CDR1 SEHNR and CDR2 FQNEAQ (reference sequence). There are 15 residues in the CDR3. The PCR had 60 Vbeta and 13 Jbeta primers. Only in-frame clones appear in the TCRdb table, and some are missing; sequencing was by immunoSEQ multiplex PCR. The repertoire holds under 300,000 clones, with more than 80% as singletons. The source of this sequence is a man aged 35-49 years in good health and CMV-seropositive. The specimen was PBMCs. V gene TRBV7-9 combines with J gene TRBJ2-7; 13 bases map to TRBD2. The CDR3 DNA reads TGTGCCAGCAGCCGGACTAGCGGGAGCTCCTACGAGCAGTACTTC. Translating it yields CASSRTSGSSYEQYF.